Each of the 28 T cell receptor beta chains below was sequenced from the same sample in a study of T cell repertoires in cytomegalovirus infection. No cognate antigen is known for these TCRs. TCRdb processed the reads anew with MiXCR; each CDR3 protein has one entry. The table has fewer than 850,000 distinct CDR3 sequences, 25% to 30% seen once; the top ten hold 10% to 15%. The material sequenced was cultured CD8+ T cells from PBMCs, taken from culture after CMV antigen stimulation. The receptors were gathered from a human donor in good health (CMV status not recorded). Some clones in this sample may be carry-over from other donors' samples.

This clonotype is a singleton in its sample. J is TRBJ2-7 and V is TRBV13; D gene uncertain. V shed 5 bases and J shed 5 bases, with 13 bases lying between them. The CDR3 runs 13 residues. Germline CDR1 reads PRHDT; CDR2 reads FYEKMQ (reference sequence). The CDR3 DNA reads as TGTGCCAGCAGCGATTTACTACGAAACGAGCAGTACGTC. This encodes CASSDLLRNEQYV.

The chain recombines TRBV29-1 with TRBJ2-1, with D perhaps assigned TRBD1 or TRBD2 (6 bases each). The V end lost 5 bases, the J end lost 6 bases, and 14 bases lay between the germline ends. Germline CDR1 SQVTM, CDR2 ANQGSEA. CDR3 length equals 13 residues. The CDR3 loop is CSVWARGGNEQFF. As DNA, the CDR3 is TGCAGCGTTTGGGCCAGGGGAGGCAATGAGCAGTTCTTC.

This clonotype showed up many times. The genes are TRBV27 and TRBJ2-5; D is perhaps TRBD1 (6 bases). Between the trimmed V and J ends, which lost 1 base and 2 bases, there was a span of 8 bases. The CDR3 is 14 residues long. Germline-derived CDR1 and CDR2 are MNHEY and SMNVEV (reference sequence). CDR3 sequence: CASSLLTGQETQYF. Here the CDR3 DNA reads TGTGCCAGCAGTTTATTAACAGGGCAAGAGACCCAGTACTTC.

The chain couples TRBV6-6 to TRBJ1-4; 7 bases fit TRBD1. The CDR3 length is 15 residues. V lost 1 base and J lost 7; bases outside the gene matches: 6. Germline V gives CDR1 MNHNY, CDR2 SVGAGI (reference sequence). The chain's CDR3 is CASSYLGGRVEKLFF. The DNA of the CDR3 is TGTGCCAGCAGTTACTTAGGGGGCCGGGTTGAAAAACTGTTTTTT.

The chain is built from TRBV7-8 and TRBJ1-1; D is uncertain. V lost 4 bases and J 8 bases, leaving 8 bases between the germline ends. This CDR3 region has 11 residues. In germline, CDR1 is SGHVS, CDR2 FQNEAQ. CDR3 loop: CASSSHPEAFF. The CDR3 coding sequence is TGTGCCAGCAGCTCACATCCCGAAGCTTTCTTT. The full variable domain, its missing parts supplied by reference TRBV7-8 and TRBJ1-1, is GAGVSQSPRYKVAKRGQDVALRCDPISGHVSLFWYQQALGQGPEFLTYFQNEAQLDKSGLPSDRFFAERPEGSVSTLKIQRTQQEDSAVYLCASSSHPEAFFGQGTRLTVV.

The chain uses TRBV24-1 and TRBJ2-1; D call uncertain. CDR1 KGHDR and CDR2 SFDVKD come from the germline V gene. V was pared by 3 bases and J by 6 bases, with 11 bases between. The CDR3 is 14 amino acids. The CDR3 reads CATSDQYRVNEQFF. CDR3 DNA: TGTGCCACCAGTGATCAATATCGGGTCAATGAGCAGTTCTTC.

This clonotype was counted at least ten times. The chain couples TRBV7-9 to TRBJ2-7; a possible D gene is TRBD1 (7 bases). Germline V lookup: CDR1 SEHNR, CDR2 FQNEAQ (reference sequence). The CDR3 extends over 18 amino acids. Between the trimmed V and J ends, which lost 5 bases and 4 bases, there was a span of 27 bases. Here the CDR3 DNA reads TGTGCCAGCAGCGATGTGGGGGGACCCGGGACAGCACAATACGAGCAGTACGTC. Encoded protein: CASSDVGGPGTAQYEQYV.

This clonotype appeared a few times. The V gene is TRBV27, the J gene TRBJ2-3, with D tentatively TRBD2 (5 bases). The CDR3 is made up of 17 amino acids. The V end lost 0 bases, the J end lost 2 bases, and 15 bases lay between the germline ends. The germline CDR1 and CDR2 sequences are MNHEY and SMNVEV (reference sequence). The CDR3 protein is CASSLSSLAVPTDTQYF. The CDR3 bases are TGTGCCAGCAGTTTATCGTCCCTAGCAGTCCCCACAGATACGCAGTATTTT.

This clonotype was found a few times. The gene calls are TRBV7-9 and TRBJ2-1, with TRBD2 matching over 8 bases. J was trimmed by 4 bases and V by 5 bases; bases with no gene match: 13. This CDR3 is built from 17 residues. CDR1 SEHNR and CDR2 FQNEAQ come from the germline V gene (reference sequence). The CDR3 nucleotides are TGTGCCAGCAGCCCGGGGTCTAGCGGGCGAGGTTACAATGAGCAGTTCTTC. Its translation is CASSPGSSGRGYNEQFF.

This clonotype was counted at least ten times. The rearrangement joins TRBV7-2 to TRBJ1-1, with 8 bases matching TRBD1. In germline, CDR1 is SGHTA, CDR2 FQGNSA. The CDR3 runs 14 residues. Trimming removed 6 bases from V and 5 bases from J; junction bases left unmatched: 8. In nucleotides, the CDR3 is TGTGCCAGCAGTCCCGGGACAGGTGGAACTGAAGCTTTCTTT. Translated: CASSPGTGGTEAFF.

The table lists this clonotype with a few counts. The chain carries TRBV6-2 or TRBV6-3 and TRBJ2-3; a possible D gene is TRBD2 (5 bases). Trimming took 2 bases from V and 7 from J, leaving 7 bases between them. This CDR3 is 12 amino acids long. Germline CDR1 and CDR2: MNHEY and SVGEGT. The CDR3 DNA reads TGTGCCAGCAGTTACGGGAGTTATACGCAGTATTTT. It yields the protein CASSYGSYTQYF.

The rearrangement joins TRBV13 to TRBJ2-1; TRBD1 might be the D (6 bases). This CDR3 is 16 amino acids long. Germline assignment: CDR1 PRHDT and CDR2 FYEKMQ (reference sequence). V was cut by 5 bases and J by 6 bases, with 20 bases left in between. The CDR3 here is CASSRLQGPTGNEQFF. CDR3 in DNA: TGTGCCAGCAGCCGTCTTCAGGGGCCCACGGGCAATGAGCAGTTCTTC.

The chain joins TRBV7-2 to TRBJ2-7; 7 nucleotides agree with TRBD1. The CDR3 is 13 residues long. V lost 5 bases to trimming and J lost 0 bases; unmatched junction nucleotides: 1. From germline, CDR1 is SGHTA and CDR2 FQGNSA. For the CDR3, the DNA is TGTGCCAGCAGCGAGGGGGCCTCCTACGAGCAGTACGTC. Its translation is CASSEGASYEQYV.

The chain has TRBV29-1 and TRBJ2-5, with 9 positions matching TRBD2. The V and J ends lost 1 base and 4 bases, in that order; junction bases with no gene match: 4. Germline loops: CDR1 SQVTM, CDR2 ANQGSEA. The CDR3 runs 14 residues. CDR3 loop: CSVEGGSGGETQYF. The CDR3 DNA sequence: TGCAGCGTTGAAGGGGGTAGCGGGGGAGAGACCCAGTACTTC.

This clonotype was counted a few times. The chain couples TRBV7-9 to TRBJ2-5, with 7 bases fitting TRBD2. The CDR3 is 16 amino acids. The V gene's germline CDR1 is SEHNR and CDR2 FQNEAQ (reference sequence). The junction had 12 bases not matched to a gene; V was cut back by 4 bases and J by 4 bases. The CDR3 is CASSSEQGLNPETQYF. DNA for the CDR3: TGTGCCAGCAGCTCCGAGCAGGGACTAAACCCAGAGACCCAGTACTTC. The full variable domain, in which reference TRBV7-9 and TRBJ2-5 provide the parts outside the CDR3, is DTGVSQNPRHKITKRGQNVTFRCDPISEHNRLYWYRQTLGQGPEFLTYFQNEAQLEKSRLLSDRFSAERPKGSFSTLEIQRTEQGDSAMYLCASSSEQGLNPETQYFGPGTRLLVL.

On this clonotype: Germline is not matched at one junction end, which may reflect a read error. V usage is TRBV23-1 and J usage is TRBJ2-3; D might be TRBD1 or TRBD2, each matching 6 bases. TRBV23-1 falls under the ORF class, with uncertain function. The CDR3 consists of 16 residues. The CDR3 DNA reads as TGCGCCAGTAGTCAAAGAAGGGGGGCCCCCACAGATACGCAGTATTTT. It yields the protein CASSQRRGAPTDTQYF.

This clonotype was detected only a few times. The chain combines TRBV27 with TRBJ1-3, with D unresolved. Trimming pared 1 base from V and 4 bases from J, leaving 5 bases between. CDR1 and CDR2 (germline): MNHEY, SMNVEV (reference sequence). The CDR3 extends over 13 amino acids. CDR3 sequence (DNA): TGTGCCAGCAGTTTATGGTTCGGAAACACCATATATTTT. Residues: CASSLWFGNTIYF.

This clonotype was recorded a few times. The chain links TRBV14 to TRBJ2-7; 7 bases map to TRBD1. The V and J ends lost 4 bases and 0 bases, in that order; junction bases with no gene match: 6. Germline assignment: CDR1 SGHDN and CDR2 FVKESK. The CDR3 has 15 residues. The CDR3 DNA reads as TGTGCCAGCAGCCCGGGACAGAGTAGCTCCTACGAGCAGTACGTC. The encoded protein is CASSPGQSSSYEQYV.

The chain recombines TRBV25-1 with TRBJ1-2; a weak D match, TRBD1 (5 bases). The CDR3 loop spans 13 amino acids. CDR1 and CDR2 from the germline V gene are MGHDK and SYGVNS. V lost 10 bases to trimming and J lost 2 bases, with 14 bases between them. CDR3 sequence reads: CATTGGTNYGYTF. The CDR3 DNA follows: TGTGCCACTACAGGAGGGACGAACTATGGCTACACCTTC.

This clonotype was seen only a few times. The chain uses TRBV7-9 and TRBJ2-7; perhaps TRBD2 as D (6 bases). Trimming removed 2 bases from V and 2 bases from J, with 10 bases in between. The length of the CDR3 is 14 residues. The V gene's germline CDR1 is SEHNR and CDR2 FQNEAQ (reference sequence). The CDR3, as DNA: TGTGCCAGCAGCTTATGGGACTTACCCTACGAGCAGTACGTC. Translating gives CASSLWDLPYEQYV.

This clonotype was observed a few times. A read error may account for a junction end that differs from germline. The chain is built from TRBV7-7 and TRBJ2-1, with TRBD1 matching over 8 bases. Germline CDR1 SSHAT, CDR2 FNYEAQ (reference sequence). This CDR3 region has 14 residues. The CDR3 DNA follows: TGTGCTAGCAGCTTGTCGGACAGGGTAGATGAGCAGTTCTTC. Translating it yields CASSLSDRVDEQFF. The full variable domain, in which reference TRBV7-7 and TRBJ2-1 provide the parts outside the CDR3, is GAGVSQSPRYKVTKRGQDVTLRCDPISSHATLYWYQQALGQGPEFLTYFNYEAQPDKSGLPSDRFSAERPEGSISTLTIQRTEQRDSAMYRCASSLSDRVDEQFFGPGTRLTVL.

This clonotype was counted only a few times. V is TRBV4-3 and J is TRBJ1-1, with 9 nucleotides matching TRBD1. Germline loops: CDR1 LGHNA, CDR2 YSLEER. With V trimmed by 1 base and J by 8 bases, 2 bases remained unmatched. The CDR3 contains 13 residues. CDR3 coding DNA: TGCGCCAGCAGCCAAGCACAGGGGGCGGAAGCTTTCTTT. Translating gives CASSQAQGAEAFF.

The chain uses TRBV9 and TRBJ1-6; D remains ambiguous. Germline loops: CDR1 SGDLS, CDR2 YYNGEE. This CDR3 region has 15 residues. V shed 4 bases and J shed 7 bases, with 15 bases lying between them. The CDR3, as DNA: TGTGCCAGCAGCCCCTCGGAGGGAGAAAATTCACCCCTCCACTTT. It encodes CASSPSEGENSPLHF. The full variable domain, with the rest looked up from reference TRBV9 and TRBJ1-6, is DSGVTQTPKHLITATGQRVTLRCSPRSGDLSVYWYQQSLDQGLQFLIQYYNGEERAKGNILERFSAQQFPDLHSELNLSSLELGDSALYFCASSPSEGENSPLHFGNGTRLTVT.

This clonotype was seen ten or more times. The chain couples TRBV6-1 to TRBJ2-7; tentative D call: TRBD1 (6 bases). The CDR3 runs 14 residues. Germline V gives CDR1 MNHNS, CDR2 SASEGT. V was cut by 4 bases and J by 1 base, with 11 bases left in between. The chain's CDR3 is CASSAYRDSYEQYV. CDR3 sequence (DNA): TGTGCCAGCAGTGCCTACAGGGATTCCTACGAGCAGTACGTC.

Points on this clonotype: This may be a read error, as it is one base from a much larger clone. The chain couples TRBV7-9 to TRBJ2-4; no reliable D call. Germline V CDR1 and CDR2: SEHNR, FQNEAQ (reference sequence). CDR3 length: 13 amino acids. The CDR3 coding sequence is TGTGCCTGCAGCTCTCTAGCCAAAAACATTCAGTACTTC. This translates into CACSSLAKNIQYF.

This clonotype appeared many times. The V and J genes are TRBV7-6 and TRBJ2-1, with D possibly being TRBD1 (6 bases). In germline, CDR1 is SGHVS, CDR2 FNYEAQ. The V gene lost 6 bases and the J gene lost 5 bases, with 17 bases spanning the gap. The CDR3 sequence is 15 residues long. The CDR3 nucleotides are TGTGCCAGCAGTGAGAGGGGGAATGGGAACAATGAGCAGTTCTTC. Protein product: CASSERGNGNNEQFF.

The CDR3 DNA follows: TGTGCCAGCAGTTATCTGGACGATGAAAAACTGTTTTTT. Translation: CASSYLDDEKLFF. The J gene is TRBJ1-4, the V gene TRBV27; D not certain. This CDR3 region has 13 residues. V was trimmed by 4 bases and J by 6 bases, leaving 9 bases between them. The germline V gene encodes CDR1 MNHEY and CDR2 SMNVEV (reference sequence).

This clonotype was seen only a few times. V gene TRBV7-9 combines with J gene TRBJ2-2; weak D call: TRBD1 (6 bases). The CDR3 is 13 amino acids. CDR1 and CDR2 (germline): SEHNR, FQNEAQ (reference sequence). Trimming left V 4 bases short and J 5 bases short, with 8 bases between. The CDR3 region is CASSWDITGELFF. In DNA, the CDR3 is TGTGCCAGCAGCTGGGACATTACCGGGGAGCTGTTTTTT.